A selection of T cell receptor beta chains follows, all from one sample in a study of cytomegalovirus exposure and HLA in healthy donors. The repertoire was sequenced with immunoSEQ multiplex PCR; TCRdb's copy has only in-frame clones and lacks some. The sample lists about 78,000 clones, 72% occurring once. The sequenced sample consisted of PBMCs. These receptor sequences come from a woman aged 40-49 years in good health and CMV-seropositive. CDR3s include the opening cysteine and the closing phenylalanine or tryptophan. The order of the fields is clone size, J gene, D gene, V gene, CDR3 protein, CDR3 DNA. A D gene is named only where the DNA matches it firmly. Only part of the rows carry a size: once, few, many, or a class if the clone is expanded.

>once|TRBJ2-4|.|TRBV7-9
CASSLGGAKNIQYF
TGTGCCAGCAGCTTGGGGGGAGCCAAAAACATTCAGTACTTC
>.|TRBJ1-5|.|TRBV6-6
CASSYSRGSSNQPQHF
TGTGCCAGCAGTTACTCGAGGGGGTCTAGCAATCAGCCCCAGCATTTT
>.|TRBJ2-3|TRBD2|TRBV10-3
CAIQNGLGSTDTQYF
TGTGCCATACAAAACGGACTAGGTAGCACAGATACGCAGTATTTT
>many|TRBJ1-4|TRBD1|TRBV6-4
CASSEGTGSEKLFF
TGTGCCAGCAGTGAAGGGACAGGGTCAGAAAAACTGTTTTTT
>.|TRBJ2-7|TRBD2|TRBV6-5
CASSYYPLAGAEEQYF
TGTGCCAGCAGTTACTACCCCTTAGCGGGAGCGGAAGAGCAGTACTTC
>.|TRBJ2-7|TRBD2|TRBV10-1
CASSDGLAGEQYF
TGCGCCAGCAGTGATGGGCTAGCGGGCGAGCAGTACTTC
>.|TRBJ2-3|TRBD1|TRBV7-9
CASSTQGVTDTQYF
TGTGCCAGCAGCACACAGGGGGTCACAGATACGCAGTATTTT
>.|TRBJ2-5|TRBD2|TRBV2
CASSAVTSGGSGTQYF
TGTGCCAGCAGTGCAGTGACTAGCGGGGGGTCCGGGACCCAGTACTTC
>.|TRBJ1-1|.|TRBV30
CAWSAARNSYSGTEAFF
TGTGCCTGGAGCGCGGCCAGAAACTCTTACTCGGGGACTGAAGCTTTCTTT
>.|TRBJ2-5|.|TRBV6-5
CASSYQGRETQYF
TGTGCCAGCAGTTACCAGGGGCGGGAGACCCAGTACTTC
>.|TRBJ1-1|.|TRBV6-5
CASSLGQNTEAFF
TGTGCCAGCAGCCTCGGACAGAACACTGAAGCTTTCTTT
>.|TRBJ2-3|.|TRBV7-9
CASSPRGENTDTQYF
TGTGCCAGCAGTCCCAGGGGGGAGAACACAGATACGCAGTATTTT
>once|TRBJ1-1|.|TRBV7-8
CASSLTLTGLNTEAFF
TGTGCCAGCAGCTTGACCTTGACAGGCTTGAACACTGAAGCTTTCTTT